Below, 15 T cell receptor beta chains from the same sample are listed, as sequenced in a study of cytomegalovirus exposure and HLA in healthy donors. The PCR made use of 60 Vbeta and 13 Jbeta primers. Profiled with immunoSEQ multiplex PCR; TCRdb holds only in-frame clones, not every one. Seen here are roughly 110,000 clones, under 80% observed once, and the top ten hold roughly 3.4%. Sequenced material: PBMCs. The receptor set was obtained from a man in his 60s in good health and CMV-seronegative.

The genes are TRBV7-9 and TRBJ2-7; D is undetermined. This CDR3 comprises 15 residues. Trimming stripped 3 bases from V and 1 base from J, with 13 bases between. The germline gives CDR1 SEHNR, CDR2 FQNEAQ (reference sequence). CDR3 nucleotide sequence: TGTGCCAGCAGCTTGGGCAACCAAGGATCCTACGAGCAGTACTTC. Residues: CASSLGNQGSYEQYF.

The J gene is TRBJ1-2, the V gene TRBV18; D call uncertain. Deletions cut 6 bases from V and 5 bases from J, with 13 bases between. Per germline, CDR1 KGHSH and CDR2 LQKENI. The CDR3 sequence is 13 residues long. The CDR3 is CASSISGNYGYTF. The CDR3 bases are TGTGCCAGCTCCATCTCGGGGAATTATGGCTACACCTTC.

This chain joins TRBV7-8 and TRBJ1-5; D gene ambiguous. CDR1 is SGHVS, CDR2 FQNEAQ, per germline. The CDR3 sequence is 16 residues long. The V end lost 5 bases, the J end lost 0 bases, and 14 bases lay between the germline ends. The CDR3 DNA reads as TGTGCCAGCAGCGCGGAGGGTTTATATAGCAATCAGCCCCAGCATTTT. Translation: CASSAEGLYSNQPQHF.

This sequence joins TRBV4-1 and TRBJ2-3, with 11 positions matching TRBD2. The V gene's germline CDR1 is MGHRA and CDR2 YSYEKL. This CDR3 comprises 18 residues. V dropped 1 base and J dropped 4; count of bases not matched to a gene: 10. The CDR3 DNA reads TGCGCCAGCAGCCAAGCCCCTGTTGGTAGCGGGGGGGCAGATACGCAGTATTTT. Translating gives CASSQAPVGSGGADTQYF.

The chain links TRBV5-1 to TRBJ2-3, with D tentatively TRBD1 (6 bases). V lost 0 bases to trimming and J lost 2 bases, with 13 bases between them. The germline gives CDR1 SGHRS, CDR2 YFSETQ. The length of the CDR3 is 16 residues. The CDR3 sequence: CASSLAPGVTTDTQYF. The CDR3 DNA follows: TGCGCCAGCAGCTTGGCCCCAGGGGTTACCACAGATACGCAGTATTTT.

CDR3 protein: CASSLQGRWGYTF. For the CDR3, the DNA is TGTGCCAGCAGTTTACAGGGGCGTTGGGGCTACACCTTC. This chain joins TRBV28 and TRBJ1-2; a weak D match, TRBD1 (6 bases). The V end lost 2 bases, the J end lost 8 bases, and 12 bases lay between the germline ends. The CDR3 contains 13 residues. Germline CDR1 is MDHEN and CDR2 is SYDVKM.

This clone was seen once. The chain employs TRBV6-5 and TRBJ1-2; D is ambiguous. V gave up 0 bases and J gave up 0 bases, with 8 bases separating them. The V gene's germline CDR1 is MNHEY and CDR2 SVGAGI. There are 15 residues in the CDR3. As DNA, the CDR3 is TGTGCCAGCAGTTACTCGTTTGGAGCTAACTATGGCTACACCTTC. Amino acid sequence: CASSYSFGANYGYTF.

The rearrangement uses TRBV11-1 and TRBJ1-1; tentative D call: TRBD1 (5 bases). V was cut by 1 base and J by 5 bases, with 11 bases left in between. CDR1 and CDR2 from the germline V gene are SGHAT and FQDESV (reference sequence). There are 14 residues in the CDR3. CDR3 in DNA: TGTGCCAGCAGCTTAGAACGGGACTGGACTGAAGCTTTCTTT. Encoded protein: CASSLERDWTEAFF.

As regards this clone: An end of the junction differs from the germline gene, which may be a read error. Other nucleotide sequences from this sample produce the same CDR3. This chain joins TRBV18 and TRBJ1-5; TRBD1 matches 8 bases. The CDR3 runs 15 residues. The V gene's germline CDR1 is KGHSH and CDR2 LQKENI. The CDR3 bases are TGTGCCAGCTCCCCACAGGGGGATAGCAATCAGCCCCAGCATTTT. This gives the protein CASSPQGDSNQPQHF.

The J gene is TRBJ1-2, the V gene TRBV2; weak D call: TRBD1 (6 bases). This CDR3 contains 15 residues. V lost 5 bases and J lost 5, with 18 bases in between. CDR1 and CDR2 (germline): SNHLY, FYNNEI. CDR3 sequence (DNA): TGTGCCAGCAGTATTAGACAGGTAGTACGGTATGGCTACACCTTC. Protein: CASSIRQVVRYGYTF.

The chain has TRBV6-5 and TRBJ1-1; no definite D call. CDR1 MNHEY and CDR2 SVGAGI come from the germline V gene. This CDR3 region has 14 residues. V was shortened by 6 bases and J by 9 bases, with 20 bases between the two germline ends. As DNA, the CDR3 is TGTGCCAGCAGCCGTCCTTCCCTCCTCTCTAAAGCTTTCTTT. This translates into CASSRPSLLSKAFF.

This chain joins TRBV7-9 and TRBJ2-3; D may be TRBD2 (7 bases). V shed 0 bases and J shed 11 bases, with 18 bases lying between them. The V gene's germline CDR1 is SEHNR and CDR2 FQNEAQ (reference sequence). This CDR3 has 15 amino acids. The CDR3 DNA follows: TGTGCCAGCAGCTTAGCGGGGGCGGGGGCCGAGGGGCAGTATTTT. Its protein is CASSLAGAGAEGQYF.

V usage is TRBV5-1 and J usage is TRBJ2-1, with 8 bases lining up with TRBD1. The CDR3 length is 14 residues. Germline V gene sequence: CDR1 SGHRS, CDR2 YFSETQ. V gave up 3 bases and J gave up 7 bases; unmatched junction bases: 6. In DNA, the CDR3 is TGCGCCAGCAGCTATGGGACAGGTGGGAATGAGCAGTTCTTC. Protein sequence: CASSYGTGGNEQFF. The full variable domain, completed using reference TRBV5-1 and TRBJ2-1, is KAGVTQTPRYLIKTRGQQVTLSCSPISGHRSVSWYQQTPGQGLQFLFEYFSETQRNKGNFPGRFSGRQFSNSRSEMNVSTLELGDSALYLCASSYGTGGNEQFFGPGTRLTVL.

CDR3 protein: CASSKVRRGGKGYTF. CDR3 DNA sequence: TGTGCCAGCAGCAAAGTCCGTCGGGGGGGGAAGGGCTACACCTTC. V usage is TRBV21-1 and J usage is TRBJ1-2. TRBV21-1 is a pseudogene segment. The CDR3 is 15 residues long.

This clone occurred a few times. The chain is built from TRBV4-1 and TRBJ1-4, with 12 positions matching TRBD1. Germline trimming cut 4 bases from V and 4 bases from J; bases unmatched to any gene: 4. The CDR3 has 16 amino acids. Germline-derived CDR1 and CDR2 are MGHRA and YSYEKL. CDR3 in amino acids: CASSRDRGQGNEKLFF. CDR3 in DNA: TGCGCCAGCAGCCGGGACAGGGGGCAGGGTAATGAAAAACTGTTTTTT.